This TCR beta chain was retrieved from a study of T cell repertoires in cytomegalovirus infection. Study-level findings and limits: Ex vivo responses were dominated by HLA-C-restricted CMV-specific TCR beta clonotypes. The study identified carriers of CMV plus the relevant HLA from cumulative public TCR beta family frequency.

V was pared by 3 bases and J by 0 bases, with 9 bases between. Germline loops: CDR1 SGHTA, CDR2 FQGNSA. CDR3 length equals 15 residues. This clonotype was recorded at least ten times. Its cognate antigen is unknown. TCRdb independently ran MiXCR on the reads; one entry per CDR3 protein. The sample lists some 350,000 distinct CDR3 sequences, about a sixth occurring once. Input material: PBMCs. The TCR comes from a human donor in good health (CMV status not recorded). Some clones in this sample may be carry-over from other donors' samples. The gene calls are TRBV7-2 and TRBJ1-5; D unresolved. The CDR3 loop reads CASSFGSYSNQPQHF. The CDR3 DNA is TGTGCCAGCAGCTTTGGGTCCTATAGCAATCAGCCCCAGCATTTT.